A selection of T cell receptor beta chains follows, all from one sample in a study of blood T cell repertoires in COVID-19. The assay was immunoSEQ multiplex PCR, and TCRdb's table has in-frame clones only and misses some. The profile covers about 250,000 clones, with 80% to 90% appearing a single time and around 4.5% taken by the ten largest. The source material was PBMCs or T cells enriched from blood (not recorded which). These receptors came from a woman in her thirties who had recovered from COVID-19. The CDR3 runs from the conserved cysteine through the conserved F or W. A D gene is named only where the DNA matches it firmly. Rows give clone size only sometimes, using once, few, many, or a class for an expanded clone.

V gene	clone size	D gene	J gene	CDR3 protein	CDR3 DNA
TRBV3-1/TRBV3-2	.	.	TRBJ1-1	CASSPRTVLNTEAFF	TGTGCCAGCAGCCCAAGGACAGTGCTGAACACTGAAGCTTTCTTT
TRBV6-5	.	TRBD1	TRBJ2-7	CASKLDRVSYEQYF	TGTGCCAGCAAATTAGACAGGGTCTCCTACGAGCAGTACTTC
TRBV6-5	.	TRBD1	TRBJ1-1	CASRGQALNTEAFF	TGTGCCAGCAGAGGACAGGCCCTGAACACTGAAGCTTTCTTT
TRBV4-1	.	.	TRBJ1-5	CASSQTPRSDQPQHF	TGCGCCAGCAGCCAAACGCCCCGTTCGGATCAGCCCCAGCATTTT
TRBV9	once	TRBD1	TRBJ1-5	CASSSGTGSNQPQHF	TGTGCCAGCAGCTCCGGGACAGGTTCCAATCAGCCCCAGCATTTT
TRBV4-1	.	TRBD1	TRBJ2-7	CASSQEPGGYYEQYF	TGCGCCAGCAGCCAAGAACCAGGGGGCTACTACGAGCAGTACTTC
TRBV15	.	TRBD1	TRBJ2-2	CATSRRDSPNTGELFF	TGTGCCACCAGCAGACGGGACAGCCCGAACACCGGGGAGCTGTTTTTT
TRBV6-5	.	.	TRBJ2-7	CASRMRSGDYYEQYF	TGTGCCAGCAGAATGAGGTCCGGGGATTACTACGAGCAGTACTTC
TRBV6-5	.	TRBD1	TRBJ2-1	CASRTGYNEQFF	TGTGCCAGCAGGACAGGGTACAATGAGCAGTTCTTC
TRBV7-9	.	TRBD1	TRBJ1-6	CASSFPGQGLNSPLHF	TGTGCCAGCAGCTTTCCTGGACAGGGCCTTAATTCACCCCTCCACTTT
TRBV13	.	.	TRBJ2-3	CASSLRAGTDTQYF	TGTGCCAGCAGCTTACGGGCAGGGACAGATACGCAGTATTTT